This T cell receptor (beta chain) was found in a study of T cells expressing NK-cell markers. Study details: In the group of eight sequenced donors, seven were HCMV-seropositive and one was seronegative.

Reprocessing the 5' RACE reads, TCRdb reports a single entry for every CDR3 protein and omits DNA. In total, the table holds hundreds of thousands of distinct CDR3 sequences. Germline V gene sequence: CDR1 SGHTA, CDR2 FQGNSA. The CDR3 has 15 residues. The rearrangement joins TRBV7-2 to TRBJ2-4; the D call of TRBD2 rests on TCRdb alone, since no DNA is present to check it. The sequence came from a man aged 18 to 29 in good health. Sequenced sample: blood T cells: a sorted CD56 or NKG2C T cell subset, CD4+ or CD8+ T cells, or bulk PBMC T cells (not recorded which). The CDR3 region is CASSSARGPRDIQYF.